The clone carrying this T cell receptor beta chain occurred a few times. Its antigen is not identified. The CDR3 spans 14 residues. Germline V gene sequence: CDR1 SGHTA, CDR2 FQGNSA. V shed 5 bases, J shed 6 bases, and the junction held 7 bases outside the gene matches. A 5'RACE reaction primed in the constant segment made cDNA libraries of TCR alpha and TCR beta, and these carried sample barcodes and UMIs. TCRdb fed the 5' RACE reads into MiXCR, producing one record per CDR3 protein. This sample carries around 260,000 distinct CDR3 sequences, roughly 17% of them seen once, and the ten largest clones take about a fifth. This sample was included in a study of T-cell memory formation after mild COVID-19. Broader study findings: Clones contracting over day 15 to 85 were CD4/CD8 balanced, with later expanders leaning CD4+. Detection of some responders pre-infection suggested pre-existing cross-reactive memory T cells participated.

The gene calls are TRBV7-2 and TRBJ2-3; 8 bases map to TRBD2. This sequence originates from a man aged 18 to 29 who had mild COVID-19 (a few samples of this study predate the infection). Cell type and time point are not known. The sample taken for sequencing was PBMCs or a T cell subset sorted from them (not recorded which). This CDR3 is CASSRGGYSDTQYF. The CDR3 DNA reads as TGTGCCAGCAGCCGGGGGGGCTACAGCGATACGCAGTATTTT.